Given below is one T cell receptor (beta chain) in context. Its cognate antigen is unknown. These data come from a study of cytomegalovirus exposure and HLA in healthy donors. Amplification used 60 Vbeta primers and 13 Jbeta primers. The assay was immunoSEQ multiplex PCR, and TCRdb's table has in-frame clones only and misses some. The data show about 110,000 clones, roughly 13% seen once. The V segment lost 4 bases and the J segment 8 bases; nucleotides outside the gene matches: 8. The CDR3 covers 14 residues. Germline V lookup: CDR1 SGHRS, CDR2 YFSETQ. General observations from the study: By a later analysis, the bulk of CMV-associated TCR beta chains appeared HLA-restricted. TCR beta sequences numbering roughly 16,000 were associated with HLA alleles at 0.05 false discovery rate in a later analysis.

Sequenced material: PBMCs. This clonotype was sampled from a man aged 40-50 years in good health and CMV-seropositive. The rearrangement joins TRBV5-1 to TRBJ2-1; TRBD1 aligns across 8 bases. The CDR3 DNA reads TGCGCCAGCAGCACGGGACAGGAGCTCTATGAGCAGTTCTTC. Its protein product is CASSTGQELYEQFF.